Included here is one T cell receptor (beta chain) sequence, with context. This clonotype came up once. This clone's antigen is unknown. One base away there is no much larger clone; base qualities are not given. This sample is part of a study of blood T cells in healthy people across ages (dated by TCRdb to about 2015). Regarding the research as a whole: In model experiments, roughly one uniquely barcoded TCR beta cDNA molecule per two T cells was captured by template switching. Donors were grouped into four age groups: young (average about 15 years), middle-aged (roughly 37), aged (around 56) and long-lived (about 89). The study measured age-related changes in TCR beta repertoire diversity using deep sequencing normalized with unique cDNA molecular identifiers. To avoid experimental bias, donors of different ages were spread randomly across the sequencing lanes. For two donors (one aged 18 to 30 and one aged 80 or older), the study analyzed two additional independent replicas of 1 million unique cDNA reads from the same blood draw. The paper's findings and limits, for the study overall: The long-lived group showed more naive CD4+ T cells, fewer expanded clones and increased TCR diversity than the aged group, suggesting age selection. Estimates of total diversity based on one million sequenced T cells were considered lower bounds and underestimates. Because profiling used bulk unsorted PBMCs, naive and antigen-experienced compartments could not be compared conclusively. Because the CMV infection status of the donors was unknown, age-related changes in expanded clonotypes may potentially have been confounded. There was a strong correlation between observed TCR beta diversity and the percentage of naive T cells measured by flow cytometry. As age increased, observed TCR beta diversity per million T cells dropped in a roughly linear way, and a significant reduction was already evident by age 40.

The receptor library was made with 5' RACE. Reads for this sample came from an Illumina HiSeq 2500. A second PCR of about 6 to 11 cycles was performed with a sample-barcoded 5' primer and a J-beta primer mix. A unique molecular identifier was introduced onto each TCR beta cDNA molecule by a template-switch 5' adaptor carrying 12 random nucleotides. Each sample yielded at least 3 million CDR3-containing paired-end reads. All of the RNA was converted into first-strand cDNA using the Mint cDNA synthesis kit, with a TRBC-specific oligonucleotide serving as the primer. All cDNA was treated with uracil-DNA glycosylase and then went through a first 18-cycle PCR with the universal primers M1SS and BC2_uni_R. On the authors' methods: For normalization, 1 million high-quality reads, each with a distinct molecular identifier, were randomly selected from each sample. Instead of being binned into consensus sequences, reads that shared molecular identifiers were thrown out. MiTCR, set to a Q25 quality threshold and the strictest error-elimination algorithm, was used for CDR3 identification, clonotype clustering and error correction. A nonparametric unseen species model using Euler transformation provided a lower-bound estimate of total TCR beta diversity. TCRdb redid the processing of the public reads, applying fastp at Q25 and MiXCR, and retained in-frame beta chains. Rows are combined by CDR3 protein, so each entry shows the most common genes and DNA. The V and J calls, along with clone size, are taken from TCRdb and not from the paper's own processing. In all, the sample holds around 1.5 million distinct CDR3 sequences, and around 59% of those were seen once. Jointly, the top ten make up over 5.5% of the sample.

As encoded in the germline V gene, CDR1 is SGHTA while CDR2 is FQGNSA. The CDR3 measures 13 amino acids from cysteine to phenylalanine. The only DNA kept is the CDR3, 39 bases in frame from the first base. The trim is 0 bases for V and 6 bases for J, with a gap of 6 bases between the germline ends. Systemically healthy Caucasian individuals from Russia, over 30 in total and aged roughly 6 to 95 years, were included as donors. About 10 milliliters of peripheral blood were drawn from each donor into EDTA-treated Vacutainer tubes. Ficoll-Paque density-gradient centrifugation was used to isolate PBMCs, with at least 7 million obtained per sample. Trizol reagent was used to extract total RNA from PBMCs, with at least 5.5 micrograms per sample. For every donor, flow cytometry on a PBMC aliquot measured the percentage of naive CD45RAhigh/CD27high T cells.

This sequence uses TRBV7-2 and TRBJ1-5; no D gene can be assigned with confidence. The receptor was derived from a man in his late teens or twenties in good health. Sequenced: blood. The DNA sequence is TGTGCCAGCAGCTTAGCGGTCCGTCAGCCCCAGCATTTT. It translates to CASSLAVRQPQHF.